The subject of this entry is one T cell receptor beta chain. What it binds is not known. The sample is drawn from a study of identical twins. Findings and limits, study-wide: Memory repertoires lacked the insertion deficit that abundant cord blood beta clonotypes showed.

TCRdb re-called the 5' RACE reads through MiXCR, storing one row per CDR3 protein. This table has roughly 690,000 distinct CDR3 sequences, 21% appearing once. This CDR3 is 13 amino acids long. Trimming removed 4 bases at V and 5 bases at J, with 12 bases between. The germline gives CDR1 SGHTA, CDR2 FQGNSA. These data also formed part of another study, on T cells expressing NK-cell markers. This second study says: Cells sorted as CD3+CD56+NKG2C+, CD3+CD56+NKG2C- and CD3+CD56-NKG2C+ T cells supplied the TCR beta repertoires. It was still unclear whether expanded NKG2C+ T cell clones were HCMV specific.

This TCR derives from a woman in her late teens or twenties in good health. The sequencing input was PBMCs. The V call is TRBV7-2, the J call TRBJ2-7; D not resolved. CDR3 sequence reads: CASSSQPRDEQYF. In DNA, the CDR3 is TGTGCCAGCAGCTCCCAACCTAGGGACGAGCAGTACTTC.